These 2 T cell receptor beta chains share one sample of origin, sequenced in a study of early T cells in non-severe SARS-CoV-2 infection. TCRdb reprocessed the 5' RACE reads with MiXCR, giving one entry per CDR3 protein. The sample lists roughly 52,000 distinct CDR3 sequences, under 8% seen once, with roughly 5% in the top ten. Sample: whole blood, taken at baseline. These receptors came from an adult who was a healthcare worker with PCR-confirmed SARS-CoV-2 infection or an uninfected control (not recorded which).

Worth noting for this clonotype: Germline and junction disagree at one end, which may indicate a read error. J is TRBJ2-7 and V is TRBV27; the D is unclear. Germline-derived CDR1 and CDR2 are MNHEY and SMNVEV (reference sequence). The CDR3 sequence is 12 residues long. For the CDR3, the DNA is TGTGCCAGCCGTTTGGGGTCCTACGAGCAGTACTTC. Encoded protein: CASRLGSYEQYF.

The V call is TRBV29-1, the J call TRBJ2-5; tentative D call: TRBD1 (6 bases). V lost 0 bases to trimming and J lost 4 bases, with 21 bases between them. Germline-derived CDR1 and CDR2 are SQVTM and ANQGSEA. CDR3 length: 17 amino acids. For the CDR3, the DNA is TGCAGCGTTGAAGAAAGTTGGCGCTTAACAGGGTCAGAGACCCAGTACTTC. Translated: CSVEESWRLTGSETQYF.